This T cell receptor beta chain emerged from a study of T cell responses to AZD1222 COVID-19 vaccine. Study in general: Whether given at about 4 or about 12 weeks, second doses were pooled. Overall study findings and caveats: Baseline seropositives among AZD1222 recipients totaled only five to seven. Donors were chiefly white British, with a greater number of females, and clonal diversity was perhaps underestimated. Spike-specific TCR breadth and depth were elevated following two AZD1222 doses.

Comments on this clone: Its antigen remains unidentified.

From germline, CDR1 is LGHNA and CDR2 YSLEER. The CDR3 totals 15 residues. With 1 base removed from V and 9 bases from J, the gap between germline ends came to 17 bases. Produced via immunoSEQ multiplex PCR; TCRdb's table is partial and in-frame only. Of around 99,000 clones in the sample, around 90% are singletons; the top ten hold approximately 5.2%. The source of this sequence is an adult in good health. The material was peripheral blood, obtained on day 0 of AZD1222 vaccination. The chain recombines TRBV4-3 with TRBJ2-3; D might be TRBD1 or TRBD2, each matching 6 bases. The CDR3 loop is CASSQVAGRRGTQYF. The DNA for the CDR3 is TGCGCCAGCAGCCAAGTTGCGGGGAGGAGGGGGACGCAGTATTTT.